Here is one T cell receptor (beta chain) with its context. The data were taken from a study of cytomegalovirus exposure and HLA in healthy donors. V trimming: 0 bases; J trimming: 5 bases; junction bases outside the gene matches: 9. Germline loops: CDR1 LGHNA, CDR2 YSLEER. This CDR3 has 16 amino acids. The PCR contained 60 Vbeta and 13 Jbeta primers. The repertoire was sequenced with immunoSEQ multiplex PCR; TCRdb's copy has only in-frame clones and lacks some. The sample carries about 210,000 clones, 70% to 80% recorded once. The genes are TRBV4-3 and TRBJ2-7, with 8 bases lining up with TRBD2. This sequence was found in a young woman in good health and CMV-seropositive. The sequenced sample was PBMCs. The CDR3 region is CASSQDGPGGPDEQYF. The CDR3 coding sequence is TGCGCCAGCAGCCAAGATGGGCCGGGAGGGCCTGACGAGCAGTACTTC.